This T cell receptor beta chain originates from a study of Ad26.COV2.S vaccination and SARS-CoV-2 variants (dated by TCRdb to the early 2020s). A note on the overall study: Donors in the vaccine arm were drawn from COV1001, a multicentre, randomized, double-blind, placebo-controlled phase I-IIa trial testing Ad26.COV2.S in healthy adults. Dosing of Ad26.COV2.S was intramuscular, at either 5x10^10 or 1x10^11 viral particles, delivered as one shot or as two shots spaced 56 days apart. TCRbeta repertoire sequencing was used to assess the specificity and breadth of SARS-CoV-2-reactive T cell receptors after Ad26.COV2.S vaccination. The TCR-sequenced set comprised around 30 samples: some 20 Ad26.COV2.S vaccine recipients, 5 placebo recipients and 8 SARS-CoV-2 convalescent individuals. Trial participants were randomized into five groups of five, in which low-dose or high-dose Ad26.COV2.S was given once or twice, or placebo was given on both occasions. Investigators did not know the trial group allocation while performing experiments and assessing outcomes. Overall study outcomes, separate from this receptor: Substantial breadth of spike-specific CD8+ and CD4+ T cell responses was reported after vaccination. According to the authors, total T cell responses may have been underestimated by the TCR breadth and depth analyses. The study was not powered for comparison of responses between vaccine doses or regimens. Higher spike-specific TCR breadth was observed in Ad26.COV2.S recipients than in placebo recipients (P = 0.0014). Vaccine and placebo recipients had similar non-spike TCR breadth, a finding consistent with the vaccine containing only spike.

The immunoSEQ Assay was the method used to sequence TCRbeta CDR3 regions. After extraction, genomic DNA underwent amplification by bias-controlled multiplex PCR, followed by high-throughput sequencing. Per the authors' processing: To quantify the absolute abundance of every unique TCRbeta CDR3 region, sequences were collapsed and filtered. T cell fraction was estimated by normalization of TCRbeta template counts to usable DNA, with usable DNA being measured through amplification of reference genes present in all nucleated cells. Repertoire TCRs were annotated as SARS-CoV-2-specific by exact matching of V gene, CDR3 amino acid sequence and J gene to a known reactive TCR set. The reference SARS-CoV-2 TCR set was obtained from MIRA and was filtered for enrichment in COVID-19-positive ImmuneCODE repertoires, whereby public or cross-reactive TCRs were removed. Using the MIRA antigens, annotated TCRs were further analysed by specific ORF or by position within an ORF. Depth was the summed frequency of annotated unique rearrangements, while breadth was defined as annotated unique rearrangements over total unique productive rearrangements. TCR breadth was compared between groups using two-sided Wilcoxon rank-sum tests. The source is immuneACCESS, and TCRdb retained only in-frame sequences with V and J called. Part of the clones is not carried over; for the studies checked, unresolved V genes explain less than half of this, and the remainder is unexplained. V and J calls and clone size follow that table, whereas D and trimming were derived from the DNA. In all, the sample holds over 400,000 clones, and 92% of those were seen once. Of the sample, more than 1.5% falls within the top ten clones.

About this clone: Its antigen has not been determined. Per-base quality was not reported, and no clone a single base away is much larger than it.

The meaning of the sample's treatment or condition label: roughly 20 received Ad26.COV2.S at low or high dose, single or two shots; 5 received placebo; per-sample allocation not given. Repertoires of vaccine and placebo recipients were sequenced from samples collected on day 63 after the first injection. Between 29 July and 7 August 2020, Cohort 1b enrolled 20 to 30 adults aged 18-55 years at one site in Boston, USA. Ad26.COV2.S was a replication-incompetent adenovirus type 26 vector that expressed a prefusion-stabilized SARS-CoV-2 spike protein derived from the original Wuhan strain. The receptor's source is a person aged 18-60 years who received the Ad26.COV2.S COVID-19 vaccine or a placebo. The sample here was peripheral blood, taken in a trial of Ad26.COV2.S vaccine versus placebo.

The DNA sequence follows: TGTGCCAGCAGCTTACGGACAGGGCAGGAAGAGACCCAGTACTTC. Its product reads: CASSLRTGQEETQYF. Here the chain combines TRBV7-9 and TRBJ2-5; the junction holds 8 bases that match TRBD1. Ends trimmed: V by 2 bases, J by 3 bases; bases unmatched to a gene: 5. From the germline V gene (reference sequence), CDR1 is SEHNR and CDR2 is FQNEAQ. The cysteine opens and the phenylalanine closes a CDR3 of 15 amino acids. Just CDR3 DNA is preserved here, 45 bases in frame from base 1.